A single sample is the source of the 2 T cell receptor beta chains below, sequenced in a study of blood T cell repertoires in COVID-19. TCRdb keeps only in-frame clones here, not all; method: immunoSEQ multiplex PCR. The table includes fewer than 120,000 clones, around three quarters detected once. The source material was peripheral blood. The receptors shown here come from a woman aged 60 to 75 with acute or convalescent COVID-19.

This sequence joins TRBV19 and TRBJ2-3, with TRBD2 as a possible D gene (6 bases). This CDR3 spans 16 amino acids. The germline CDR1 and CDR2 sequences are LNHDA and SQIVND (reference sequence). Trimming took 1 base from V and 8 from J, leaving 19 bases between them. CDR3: CASSIGRDWGSGTQYF. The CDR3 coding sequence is TGTGCCAGTAGTATAGGCCGGGACTGGGGGTCTGGTACGCAGTATTTT. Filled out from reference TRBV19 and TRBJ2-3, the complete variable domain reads DGGITQSPKYLFRKEGQNVTLSCEQNLNHDAMYWYRQDPGQGLRLIYYSQIVNDFQKGDIAEGYSVSREKKESFPLTVTSAQKNPTAFYLCASSIGRDWGSGTQYFGPGTRLTVL.

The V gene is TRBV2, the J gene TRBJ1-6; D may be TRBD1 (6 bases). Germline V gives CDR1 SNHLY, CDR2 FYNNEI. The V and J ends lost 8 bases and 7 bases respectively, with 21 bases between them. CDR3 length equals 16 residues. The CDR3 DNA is TGTGCCAGCGCAAAACAGGGCCACACGGGCAATTCACCCCTCCACTTT. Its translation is CASAKQGHTGNSPLHF.